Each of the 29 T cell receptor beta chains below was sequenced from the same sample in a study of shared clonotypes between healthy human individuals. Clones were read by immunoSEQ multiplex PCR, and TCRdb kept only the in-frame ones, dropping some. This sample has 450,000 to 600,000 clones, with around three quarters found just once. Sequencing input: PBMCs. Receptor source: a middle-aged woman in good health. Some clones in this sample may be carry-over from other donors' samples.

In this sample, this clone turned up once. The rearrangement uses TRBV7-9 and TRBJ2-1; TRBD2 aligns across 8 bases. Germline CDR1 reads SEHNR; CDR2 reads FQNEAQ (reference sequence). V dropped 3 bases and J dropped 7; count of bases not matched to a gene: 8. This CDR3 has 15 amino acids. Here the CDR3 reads CASSLSGRVWNEQFF. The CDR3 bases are TGTGCCAGCAGCTTGAGCGGGAGAGTCTGGAATGAGCAGTTCTTC.

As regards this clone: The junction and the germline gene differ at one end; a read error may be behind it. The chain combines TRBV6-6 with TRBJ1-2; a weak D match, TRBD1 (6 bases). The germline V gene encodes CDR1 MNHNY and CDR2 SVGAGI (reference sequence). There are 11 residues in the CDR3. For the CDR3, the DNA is TGTGCCAGCAGTCGACCCCCGGACAGAGCGTTC. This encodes CASSRPPDRAF.

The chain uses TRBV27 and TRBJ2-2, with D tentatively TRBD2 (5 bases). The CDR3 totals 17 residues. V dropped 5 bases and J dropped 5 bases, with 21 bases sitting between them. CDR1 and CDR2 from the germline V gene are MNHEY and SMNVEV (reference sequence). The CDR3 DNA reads TGTGCCAGCAGTCTCCTTATAGGGAGAGTGTGGACCGGGGAGCTGTTTTTT. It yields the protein CASSLLIGRVWTGELFF.

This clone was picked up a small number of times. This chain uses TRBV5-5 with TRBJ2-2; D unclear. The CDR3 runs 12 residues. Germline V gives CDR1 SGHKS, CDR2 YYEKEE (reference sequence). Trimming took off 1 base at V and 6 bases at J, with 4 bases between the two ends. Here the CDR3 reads CASSLLPGELFF. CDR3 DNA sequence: TGTGCCAGCAGCTTGCTGCCCGGGGAGCTGTTTTTT. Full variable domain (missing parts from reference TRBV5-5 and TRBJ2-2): DAGVTQSPTHLIKTRGQQVTLRCSPISGHKSVSWYQQVLGQGPQFIFQYYEKEERGRGNFPDRFSARQFPNYSSELNVNALLLGDSALYLCASSLLPGELFFGEGSRLTVL.

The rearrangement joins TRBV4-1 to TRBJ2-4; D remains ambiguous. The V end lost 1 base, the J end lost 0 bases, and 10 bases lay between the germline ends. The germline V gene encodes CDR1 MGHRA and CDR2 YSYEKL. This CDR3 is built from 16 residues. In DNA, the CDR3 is TGCGCCAGCAGCCAAGGAGGAGCTCTAGCCAAAAACATTCAGTACTTC. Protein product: CASSQGGALAKNIQYF.

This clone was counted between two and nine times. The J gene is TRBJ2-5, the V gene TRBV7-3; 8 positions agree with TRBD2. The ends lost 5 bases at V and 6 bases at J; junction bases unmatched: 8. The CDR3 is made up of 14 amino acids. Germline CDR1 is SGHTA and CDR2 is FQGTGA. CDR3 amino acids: CASSPLAGEKTQYF. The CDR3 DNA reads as TGTGCCAGCAGCCCGCTAGCGGGTGAAAAGACCCAGTACTTC. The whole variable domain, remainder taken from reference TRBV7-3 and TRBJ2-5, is GAGVSQTPSNKVTEKGKYVELRCDPISGHTALYWYRQSLGQGPEFLIYFQGTGAADDSGLPNDRFFAVRPEGSVSTLKIQRTERGDSAVYLCASSPLAGEKTQYFGPGTRLLVL.

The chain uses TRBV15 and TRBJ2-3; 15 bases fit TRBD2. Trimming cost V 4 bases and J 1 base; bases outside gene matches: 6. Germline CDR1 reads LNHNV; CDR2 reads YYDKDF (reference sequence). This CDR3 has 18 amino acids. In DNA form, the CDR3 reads TGTGCCACCAGCACCGGGACTAGCGGGAGGTGGGGCACAGATACGCAGTATTTT. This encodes CATSTGTSGRWGTDTQYF. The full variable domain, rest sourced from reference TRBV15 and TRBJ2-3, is DAMVIQNPRYQVTQFGKPVTLSCSQTLNHNVMYWYQQKSSQAPKLLFHYYDKDFNNEADTPDNFQSRRPNTSFCFLDIRSPGLGDTAMYLCATSTGTSGRWGTDTQYFGPGTRLTVL.

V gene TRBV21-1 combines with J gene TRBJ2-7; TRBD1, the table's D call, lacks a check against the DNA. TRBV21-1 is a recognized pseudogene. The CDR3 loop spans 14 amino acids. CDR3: CARQLGRLKYEQYF. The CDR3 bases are TGTGCCAGACAATTGGGGCGGCTTAAGTACGAGCAGTACTTC.

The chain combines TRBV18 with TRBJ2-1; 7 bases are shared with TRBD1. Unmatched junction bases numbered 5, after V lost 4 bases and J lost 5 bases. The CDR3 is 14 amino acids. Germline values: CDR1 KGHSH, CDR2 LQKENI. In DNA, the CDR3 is TGTGCCAGCTCACTAGGGACAGCTGACAATGAGCAGTTCTTC. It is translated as CASSLGTADNEQFF.

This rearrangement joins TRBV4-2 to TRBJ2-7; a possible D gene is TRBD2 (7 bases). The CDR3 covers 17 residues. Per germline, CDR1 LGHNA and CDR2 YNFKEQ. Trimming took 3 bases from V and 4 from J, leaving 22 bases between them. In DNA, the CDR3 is TGTGCCAGCAGCCACCGGGGGCGGGGGAGCGCATATTACGAGCAGTACTTC. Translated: CASSHRGRGSAYYEQYF.

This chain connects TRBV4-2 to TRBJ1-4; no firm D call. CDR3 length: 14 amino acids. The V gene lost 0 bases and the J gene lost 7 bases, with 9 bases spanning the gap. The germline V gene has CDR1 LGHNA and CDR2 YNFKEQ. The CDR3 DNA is TGTGCCAGCAGCCAAGAACTTAATCGTGAAAAACTGTTTTTT. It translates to CASSQELNREKLFF.

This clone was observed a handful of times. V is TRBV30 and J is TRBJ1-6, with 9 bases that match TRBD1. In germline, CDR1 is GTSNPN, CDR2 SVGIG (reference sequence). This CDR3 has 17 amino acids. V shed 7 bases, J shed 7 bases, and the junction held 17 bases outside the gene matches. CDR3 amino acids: CASDPGQGGRGNSPLHF. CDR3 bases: TGTGCCTCGGATCCGGGACAGGGAGGAAGGGGGAATTCACCCCTCCACTTT.

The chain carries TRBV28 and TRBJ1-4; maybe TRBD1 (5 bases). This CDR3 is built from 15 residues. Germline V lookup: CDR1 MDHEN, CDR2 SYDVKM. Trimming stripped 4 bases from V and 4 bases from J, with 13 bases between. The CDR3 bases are TGTGCCAGCAGTTCCGGGACCGCCGTTAATGAAAAACTGTTTTTT. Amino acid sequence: CASSSGTAVNEKLFF.

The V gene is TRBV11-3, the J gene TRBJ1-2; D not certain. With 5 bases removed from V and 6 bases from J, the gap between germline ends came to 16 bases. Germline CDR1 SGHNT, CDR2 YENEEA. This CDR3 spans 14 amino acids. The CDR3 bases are TGTGCCAGCAGCCAAAGGCCGGGCCGCCATGGCTACACCTTC. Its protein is CASSQRPGRHGYTF.

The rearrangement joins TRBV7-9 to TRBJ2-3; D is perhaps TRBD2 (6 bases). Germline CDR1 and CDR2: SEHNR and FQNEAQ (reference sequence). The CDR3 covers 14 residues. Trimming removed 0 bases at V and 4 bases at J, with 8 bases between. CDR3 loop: CASSLAGGADTQYF. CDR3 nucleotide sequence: TGTGCCAGCAGCTTAGCGGGAGGCGCAGATACGCAGTATTTT.

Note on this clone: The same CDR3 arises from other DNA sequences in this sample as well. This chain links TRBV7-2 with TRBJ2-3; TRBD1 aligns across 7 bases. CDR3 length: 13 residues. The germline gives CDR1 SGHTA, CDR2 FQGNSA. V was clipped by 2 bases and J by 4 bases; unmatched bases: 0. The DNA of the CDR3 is TGTGCCAGCAGCTTACAGGGGGCAGATACGCAGTATTTT. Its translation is CASSLQGADTQYF.

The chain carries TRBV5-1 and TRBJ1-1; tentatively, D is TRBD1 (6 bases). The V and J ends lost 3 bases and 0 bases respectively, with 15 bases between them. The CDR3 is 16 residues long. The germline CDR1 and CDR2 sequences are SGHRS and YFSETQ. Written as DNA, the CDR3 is TGCGCCAGCAGCTACGGACAGCTAGAAGTGAACACTGAAGCTTTCTTT. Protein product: CASSYGQLEVNTEAFF.

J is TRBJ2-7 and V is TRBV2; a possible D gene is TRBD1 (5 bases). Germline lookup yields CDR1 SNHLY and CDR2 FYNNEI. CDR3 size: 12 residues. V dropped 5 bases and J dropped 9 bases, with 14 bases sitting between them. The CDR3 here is CASSPLTTGQYF. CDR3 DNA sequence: TGTGCCAGCAGTCCACTCACTACAGGGCAGTACTTC.

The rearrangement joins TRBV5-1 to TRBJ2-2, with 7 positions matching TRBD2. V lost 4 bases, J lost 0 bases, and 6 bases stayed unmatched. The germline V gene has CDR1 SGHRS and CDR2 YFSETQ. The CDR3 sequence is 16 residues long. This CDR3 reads CASSAASGANTGELFF. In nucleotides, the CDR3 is TGCGCCAGCAGCGCCGCTAGCGGAGCGAACACCGGGGAGCTGTTTTTT. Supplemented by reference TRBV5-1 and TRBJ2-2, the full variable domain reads KAGVTQTPRYLIKTRGQQVTLSCSPISGHRSVSWYQQTPGQGLQFLFEYFSETQRNKGNFPGRFSGRQFSNSRSEMNVSTLELGDSALYLCASSAASGANTGELFFGEGSRLTVL.

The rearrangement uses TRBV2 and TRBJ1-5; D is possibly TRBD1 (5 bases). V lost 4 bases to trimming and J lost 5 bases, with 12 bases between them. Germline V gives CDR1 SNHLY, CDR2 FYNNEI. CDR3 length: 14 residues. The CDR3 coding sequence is TGTGCCAGCAGTGGAAGCAGGGACCATCAGCCCCAGCATTTT. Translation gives CASSGSRDHQPQHF.

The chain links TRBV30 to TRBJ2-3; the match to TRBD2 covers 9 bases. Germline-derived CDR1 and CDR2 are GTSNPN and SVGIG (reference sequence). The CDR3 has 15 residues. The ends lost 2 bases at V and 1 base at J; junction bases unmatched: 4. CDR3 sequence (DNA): TGTGCCTGGAGTTCGAGACTAGCGGGCACAGATACGCAGTATTTT. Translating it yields CAWSSRLAGTDTQYF.

The CDR3 DNA follows: TGTGCCAGCAGCGTAGGCGGGCGGGGTGGCGAGCAGTTCTTC. Its translation is CASSVGGRGGEQFF. The chain combines TRBV9 with TRBJ2-1, with D maybe TRBD2 (6 bases). CDR1 and CDR2 (germline): SGDLS, YYNGEE. CDR3 size: 14 residues. Trimming took 0 bases from V and 10 from J, leaving 14 bases between them.

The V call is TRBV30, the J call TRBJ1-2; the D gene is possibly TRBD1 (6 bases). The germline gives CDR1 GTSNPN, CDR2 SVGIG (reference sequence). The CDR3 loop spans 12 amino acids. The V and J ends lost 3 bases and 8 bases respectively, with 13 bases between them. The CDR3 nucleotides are TGTGCCTGGAGCGGGACGGGGGGCGGCTACACCTTC. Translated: CAWSGTGGGYTF. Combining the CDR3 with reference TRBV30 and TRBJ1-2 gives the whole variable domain SQTIHQWPATLVQPVGSPLSLECTVEGTSNPNLYWYRQAAGRGLQLLFYSVGIGQISSEVPQNLSASRPQDRQFILSSKKLLLSDSGFYLCAWSGTGGGYTFGSGTRLTVV.

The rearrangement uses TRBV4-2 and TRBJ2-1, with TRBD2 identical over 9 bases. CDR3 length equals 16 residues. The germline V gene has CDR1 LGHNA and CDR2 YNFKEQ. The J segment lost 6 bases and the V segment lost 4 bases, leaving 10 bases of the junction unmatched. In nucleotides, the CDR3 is TGTGCCAGCAGCCCGTATAGCGGGAGCAAAGGCAATGAGCAGTTCTTC. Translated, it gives CASSPYSGSKGNEQFF.

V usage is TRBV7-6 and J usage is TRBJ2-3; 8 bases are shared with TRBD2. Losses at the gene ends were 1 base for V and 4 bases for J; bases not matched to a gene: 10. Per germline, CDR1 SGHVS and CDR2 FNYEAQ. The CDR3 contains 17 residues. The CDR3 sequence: CASSLGGGRSGADTQYF. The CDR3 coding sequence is TGTGCCAGCAGCTTAGGAGGCGGGAGGTCAGGGGCAGATACGCAGTATTTT.

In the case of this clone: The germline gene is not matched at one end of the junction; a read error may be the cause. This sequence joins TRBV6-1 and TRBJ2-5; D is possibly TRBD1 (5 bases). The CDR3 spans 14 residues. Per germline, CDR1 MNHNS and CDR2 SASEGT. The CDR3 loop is CASGEAGQRETQYF. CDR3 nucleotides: TGTGCCAGCGGTGAAGCAGGGCAGAGGGAGACCCAGTACTTC.

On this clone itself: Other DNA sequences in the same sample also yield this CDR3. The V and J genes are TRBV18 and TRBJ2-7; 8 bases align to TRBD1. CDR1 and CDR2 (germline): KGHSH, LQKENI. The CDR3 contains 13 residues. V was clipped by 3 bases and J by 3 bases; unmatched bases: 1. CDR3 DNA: TGTGCCAGCTCACCCGGGACAGGCTACGAGCAGTACTTC. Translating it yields CASSPGTGYEQYF.

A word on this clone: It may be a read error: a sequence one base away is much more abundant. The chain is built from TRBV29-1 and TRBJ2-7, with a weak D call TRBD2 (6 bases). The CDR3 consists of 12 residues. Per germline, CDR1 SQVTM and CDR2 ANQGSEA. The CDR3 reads CSVEEGPYGQYF. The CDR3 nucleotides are TGCAGCGTTGAGGAGGGGCCCTACGGGCAGTACTTC.

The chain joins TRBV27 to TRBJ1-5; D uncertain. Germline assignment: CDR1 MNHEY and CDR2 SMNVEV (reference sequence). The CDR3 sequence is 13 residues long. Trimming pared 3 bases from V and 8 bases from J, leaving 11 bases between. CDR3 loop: CASSFSRGKPQHF. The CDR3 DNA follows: TGTGCCAGCAGTTTCTCACGGGGTAAGCCCCAGCATTTT.